This TCR beta chain was retrieved from a study of blood T cell repertoires in COVID-19. Overall study: Sample material is recorded as cDNA or gDNA derived from T cells, B-cell-depleted T cells, or PBMCs.

The CDR3 totals 17 residues. The V end lost 1 base, the J end lost 6 bases, and 16 bases lay between the germline ends. Germline assignment: CDR1 MGHRA and CDR2 YSYEKL. This clone was seen a single time. Data came from immunoSEQ multiplex PCR; TCRdb stores just in-frame clones and leaves some out. Here the sample spans 95,000 to 150,000 clones, about 80% being singletons. The clonotype comes from a man aged 40-55 years with active or convalescent COVID-19. Sample: peripheral blood. The chain couples TRBV4-1 to TRBJ1-6, with D unresolved. CDR3 residues: CASSQVAVSVSNSPLHF. The CDR3 DNA is TGCGCCAGCAGCCAAGTCGCAGTGTCTGTCAGTAATTCACCCCTCCACTTT.